The present T cell receptor (beta chain) was sequenced within a study of blood T cell repertoires in COVID-19. On the study more broadly: Some COVID-19 samples were acute and others convalescent; all came from the United States, Italy and Spain. T cells, B-cell-depleted T cells, or PBMCs supplied cDNA or gDNA.

Produced via immunoSEQ multiplex PCR; TCRdb's table is partial and in-frame only. The profile covers under 250,000 clones, with 75% to 90% appearing a single time and about 2.5% taken by the ten largest. CDR1 and CDR2 from the germline V gene are GTSNPN and SVGIG (reference sequence). J was trimmed by 6 bases and V by 2 bases; bases with no gene match: 10. This CDR3 region has 16 residues. The TCR originated in a woman in her seventies with active or convalescent COVID-19. Sequenced sample: peripheral blood. This chain uses TRBV30 with TRBJ1-5; 10 bases match TRBD1. The CDR3 spells CAWSHRQGATLQPQHF. In DNA form, the CDR3 reads TGTGCCTGGAGTCATCGACAGGGGGCTACACTTCAGCCCCAGCATTTT.